Listed below are T cell receptor beta chains from one sample, sequenced in a study of shared clonotypes between healthy human individuals. TCRdb's table, derived via immunoSEQ multiplex PCR, lists solely in-frame clones and lacks some. The sample records millions of clones, roughly 95% being singletons. The sequencing input was naive CD8+ T cells sorted from blood. The source of these receptors is a man aged 18 to 29 in good health. Each CDR3 is given with its conserved first and last residue. Each record gives: V gene, clone size, J gene, D gene, CDR3 DNA, CDR3 protein. D genes are given only for firm matches. Some rows mark clone size as missing; the rest say once, few, many or name a class of expanded clone.

v_call: TRBV27; clone_size: once; j_call: TRBJ2-1; d_call: NA; cdr3_nt: TGTGCCAGCAGTTTGATACTGGGGGACAATGAGCAGTTCTTC; cdr3_aa: CASSLILGDNEQFF
v_call: TRBV5-6; clone_size: NA; j_call: TRBJ2-3; d_call: TRBD2; cdr3_nt: TGTGCCAGCAGCTTGGGGCTAGCGGTAGATACGCAGTATTTT; cdr3_aa: CASSLGLAVDTQYF
v_call: TRBV7-9; clone_size: NA; j_call: TRBJ2-5; d_call: TRBD1; cdr3_nt: TGTGCCAGCAGCTTATTATCAGGGGGCGAGGAGACCCAGTACTTC; cdr3_aa: CASSLLSGGEETQYF
v_call: TRBV27; clone_size: NA; j_call: TRBJ2-7; d_call: NA; cdr3_nt: TGTGCCAGCAGTTTATCTCTTGGGGGGTCCGAGCAGTACTTC; cdr3_aa: CASSLSLGGSEQYF
v_call: TRBV7-9; clone_size: once; j_call: TRBJ2-5; d_call: NA; cdr3_nt: TGTGCCAGCCAGGACACTTGGGGCGAGACCCAGTACTTC; cdr3_aa: CASQDTWGETQYF
v_call: TRBV27; clone_size: NA; j_call: TRBJ2-1; d_call: NA; cdr3_nt: TGTGCCAGCAGTTTAGGGGGGGCCGGCAGTGAGCAGTTCTTC; cdr3_aa: CASSLGGAGSEQFF
v_call: TRBV6-6; clone_size: once; j_call: TRBJ2-1; d_call: TRBD2; cdr3_nt: TGTGCCAGCAGTTACCCCGGACTAGCGGGGAGGAATGAGCAGTTCTTC; cdr3_aa: CASSYPGLAGRNEQFF
v_call: TRBV27; clone_size: NA; j_call: TRBJ2-7; d_call: NA; cdr3_nt: TGTGCCAGCGGGGTAGGGGGGTCCTACGAGCAGTACTTC; cdr3_aa: CASGVGGSYEQYF
v_call: TRBV19; clone_size: NA; j_call: TRBJ1-6; d_call: NA; cdr3_nt: TGTGCCAGTAGTACCAGGGCCGACTCACCCCTCCACTTT; cdr3_aa: CASSTRADSPLHF
v_call: TRBV13; clone_size: NA; j_call: TRBJ1-4; d_call: TRBD1; cdr3_nt: TGTGCCAGCAGTTCACGAGGGGACAGCTCTTTTCTGTTTTTT; cdr3_aa: CASSSRGDSSFLFF
v_call: TRBV4-3; clone_size: NA; j_call: TRBJ2-1; d_call: TRBD2; cdr3_nt: TGCGCCAGCAGAGCGGGACTAGCGGGAGGCCCTCCCGAGGATGAGCAGTTCTTC; cdr3_aa: CASRAGLAGGPPEDEQFF
v_call: TRBV7-9; clone_size: NA; j_call: TRBJ2-7; d_call: TRBD1; cdr3_nt: TGTGCCAGCAGCTGGACAGGGCAGGGGTACGAGCAGTACTTC; cdr3_aa: CASSWTGQGYEQYF
v_call: TRBV6-6; clone_size: NA; j_call: TRBJ2-1; d_call: TRBD2; cdr3_nt: TGTGCCGGCAGTTACTCCGTCCAGCGGGAGTACAATGAGCAGTTCTTC; cdr3_aa: CAGSYSVQREYNEQFF
v_call: TRBV6-1; clone_size: once; j_call: TRBJ2-3; d_call: TRBD2; cdr3_nt: TGTGCCAGCAGTGAACTAGCGGGGGTACCAGATACGCAGTATTTT; cdr3_aa: CASSELAGVPDTQYF
v_call: TRBV30; clone_size: once; j_call: TRBJ1-5; d_call: NA; cdr3_nt: TGTGCCTGGAGCAGGTCAGGGGCCAATCAGCCCCAGCATTTT; cdr3_aa: CAWSRSGANQPQHF
v_call: TRBV4-1; clone_size: NA; j_call: TRBJ2-7; d_call: NA; cdr3_nt: TGCGCCAGCAGCCAAGAGCGAAACTACGAGCAGTACTTC; cdr3_aa: CASSQERNYEQYF
v_call: TRBV6-5; clone_size: few; j_call: TRBJ1-2; d_call: NA; cdr3_nt: TGTGCCAGCAGTTACTCCCAATCTCCGGGCTACACCTTC; cdr3_aa: CASSYSQSPGYTF
v_call: TRBV19; clone_size: NA; j_call: TRBJ2-1; d_call: NA; cdr3_nt: TGTGCCAGTAGTATAACCCACCGGGATGAAAACGATGAGCAGTTCTTC; cdr3_aa: CASSITHRDENDEQFF
v_call: TRBV2; clone_size: NA; j_call: TRBJ2-7; d_call: NA; cdr3_nt: TGTGCCAGCTCTGAAGGAGAACAGGGTAACTACGAGCAGTACTTC; cdr3_aa: CASSEGEQGNYEQYF
v_call: TRBV30; clone_size: NA; j_call: TRBJ1-5; d_call: TRBD1; cdr3_nt: TGTGCCTGGAGTACGGGACAGGGGGACCAGCCCCAGCATTTT; cdr3_aa: CAWSTGQGDQPQHF
v_call: TRBV9; clone_size: NA; j_call: TRBJ2-1; d_call: NA; cdr3_nt: TGTGCCAGCAGCGTAGATGGGGGATTAGGAGCGGGTGAGCAGTTCTTC; cdr3_aa: CASSVDGGLGAGEQFF
v_call: TRBV4-3; clone_size: NA; j_call: TRBJ2-7; d_call: NA; cdr3_nt: TGCGCCAGCAGCCAAGACAGGTGGACCTACGAGCAGTACTTC; cdr3_aa: CASSQDRWTYEQYF
v_call: TRBV7-9; clone_size: once; j_call: TRBJ2-1; d_call: NA; cdr3_nt: TGTGCCAGCAGCTTAACACAGGGTAACTACAATGAGCAGTTCTTC; cdr3_aa: CASSLTQGNYNEQFF
v_call: TRBV27; clone_size: NA; j_call: TRBJ2-5; d_call: NA; cdr3_nt: TGTGCCAGCAGCCGCCCGGGGAAGGAGACCCAGTACTTC; cdr3_aa: CASSRPGKETQYF
v_call: TRBV9; clone_size: NA; j_call: TRBJ2-7; d_call: NA; cdr3_nt: TGTGCCAGCAGCGTAGGGGCTAGCGTCAACTACGAGCAGTACTTC; cdr3_aa: CASSVGASVNYEQYF
v_call: TRBV6-5; clone_size: NA; j_call: TRBJ2-1; d_call: TRBD1; cdr3_nt: TGTGCCAGCAGTTACGGGACAGGTCTTGAGCAGTTCTTC; cdr3_aa: CASSYGTGLEQFF
v_call: TRBV7-9; clone_size: NA; j_call: TRBJ2-1; d_call: NA; cdr3_nt: TGTGCCAGCCCCCCGGGCGGAAGCTCCTACAATGAGCAGTTCTTC; cdr3_aa: CASPPGGSSYNEQFF
v_call: TRBV7-8; clone_size: once; j_call: TRBJ2-7; d_call: TRBD2; cdr3_nt: TGTGCCAGCAGCCCGGGACTAGCGGGGATCTACGAGCAGTACTTC; cdr3_aa: CASSPGLAGIYEQYF
v_call: TRBV7-9; clone_size: NA; j_call: TRBJ1-1; d_call: TRBD1; cdr3_nt: TGTGCCAGCAGCTTATTGACAGGGGGCCCGGGGGCTCCGAACACTGAAGCTTTCTTT; cdr3_aa: CASSLLTGGPGAPNTEAFF
v_call: TRBV7-9; clone_size: NA; j_call: TRBJ1-4; d_call: NA; cdr3_nt: TGTGCCAGCAGCTTAGCACGAGGGAATGGCGAAAAACTGTTTTTT; cdr3_aa: CASSLARGNGEKLFF
v_call: TRBV6-5; clone_size: NA; j_call: TRBJ2-3; d_call: NA; cdr3_nt: TGTGCCAGCAGTTACTTTTCTCGAGCAGATACGCAGTATTTT; cdr3_aa: CASSYFSRADTQYF
v_call: TRBV6-5; clone_size: NA; j_call: TRBJ2-3; d_call: NA; cdr3_nt: TGTGCCAGCAGTTACGGGTCAGATACGCAGTATTTT; cdr3_aa: CASSYGSDTQYF
v_call: TRBV5-6; clone_size: NA; j_call: TRBJ2-7; d_call: NA; cdr3_nt: TGTGCCAGCAGCTTGGGCTCCCCTGACGAGCAGTACTTC; cdr3_aa: CASSLGSPDEQYF
v_call: TRBV7-9; clone_size: NA; j_call: TRBJ1-1; d_call: NA; cdr3_nt: TGTGCCAGCAGCCCCCCCGAGGCAGGGTTCGAGGGGAACACTGAAGCTTTCTTT; cdr3_aa: CASSPPEAGFEGNTEAFF
v_call: TRBV15; clone_size: NA; j_call: TRBJ1-5; d_call: NA; cdr3_nt: TGTGCCACCAGCAGAGATCGGGGATTGAGCAATCAGCCCCAGCATTTT; cdr3_aa: CATSRDRGLSNQPQHF
v_call: TRBV5-8; clone_size: NA; j_call: TRBJ1-3; d_call: TRBD1; cdr3_nt: TGTGCCAGCAGCTTGGGACAGGGAATAGGAAACACCATATATTTT; cdr3_aa: CASSLGQGIGNTIYF
v_call: TRBV7-8; clone_size: once; j_call: TRBJ2-2; d_call: TRBD2; cdr3_nt: TGTGCCAGCAGTCCACCACTCGCGGGGGAAGGAGGAACCGGGGAGCTGTTTTTT; cdr3_aa: CASSPPLAGEGGTGELFF
v_call: TRBV2; clone_size: NA; j_call: TRBJ1-5; d_call: TRBD1; cdr3_nt: TGTGCCAGCAGCTCCCGGGACAGGAGCAATCAGCCCCAGCATTTT; cdr3_aa: CASSSRDRSNQPQHF
v_call: TRBV4-3; clone_size: NA; j_call: TRBJ1-2; d_call: NA; cdr3_nt: TGCGCCAGCAGCCACCTGACGGATTCAGGACGCACCTTC; cdr3_aa: CASSHLTDSGRTF